Sequencing of this T cell receptor (beta chain) was carried out in a study of identical twins (dated by TCRdb to 2016 to 2017). Study-wide context: The study deep-sequenced TCR alpha and beta repertoires from monozygotic twins, unrelated adults of various ages and cord blood to test whether fetal clonotypes persist. Replicate twin experiments were performed at different times using different library preparation protocols to rule out contamination. What the work shows at the level of the full study, not this receptor alone: Because the same donors could not be followed over many years, the conclusions depended on cross-sectional statistical analysis. Out-of-frame TCR alpha sharing in monozygotic twins was systematically underestimated by recombination models, whereas sharing between unrelated individuals was in agreement with the recombination models. Zero-insertion analyses could be partly confounded by invariant T cells such as MAIT and iNKT, though diverse VJ usage argued against such confounding for most clonotypes. Compared with coincidental sharing between unrelated individuals, an excess of low generation-probability sequences was observed among out-of-frame TCR alpha sequences shared between twins. Fewer insertions were carried by abundant cord blood beta clonotypes, a similar but weaker trend appeared in young adult naive repertoires, and no such trend appeared in memory repertoires. Excess twin sharing in beta out-of-frame sequences was weaker because fewer shared sequences lowered the signal-to-noise ratio.

The library was produced with 5' RACE. Sequencing was carried out with an Illumina HiSeq 2000. Template switching added a universal primer binding site, and the final cDNA carried a unique molecular identifier that allowed TCR cDNA molecules to be counted accurately. Specific primers in the conserved constant-segment region were used to synthesize first-strand cDNA for the TCR alpha and beta chains. Each cDNA library was double barcoded, with a SMART-Mk sample barcode plus Illumina barcodes, to control for contamination. TruSeq adapter sequences and Illumina sample barcodes were added in two successive PCR steps. TCR alpha and beta cDNA libraries were sequenced on the Illumina HiSeq platform with custom primers. Per the original workflow: MiGEC processed the raw reads to extract unique molecular identifiers, while MiXCR was used to determine the CDR3 positions. Recombination models were inferred per individual with the repgenHMM and IGoR tools using an EM algorithm. The tcR package in R was used for shared clonotype analysis, with sharing normalized by the product of cloneset sizes. To study raw recombination without the effects of thymic and clonal selection, out-of-frame nonproductive sequences were analyzed. TCRdb reprocessing: public reads trimmed at Q25 with fastp, clones called with MiXCR, in-frame beta chains kept. Merged by CDR3 protein, the rows form single entries marked with the most common genes and DNA. These V and J calls originate from TCRdb's pipeline instead of the authors' own analysis. A total of hundreds of thousands of distinct CDR3 sequences appear in this sample, 6% to 6.5% of them only once. Around 1.7% of the sample belongs to the ten largest clones.

In this sample, this clonotype turned up many times. It has no known antigen specificity. The record has no base qualities; no much larger clone is one base away. As encoded in the germline V gene (reference sequence), CDR1 is DFQATT while CDR2 is SNEGSKA. The junction shows trimming of 2 bases on V and 8 bases on J, and the gene matches do not reach 5 bases of it. From the cysteine up to the phenylalanine, the CDR3 has a length of 13 residues. The kept DNA is CDR3 alone, 39 bases in frame from the first base. All donors were healthy Caucasians. The study also sequenced three unrelated non-twin adults: a male aged 18 to 29, a male aged 50 to 60 and a female aged 50 to 60. Miltenyi CD45RO+ enrichment and human naive T-cell isolation kits were used to isolate memory (CD45RO+) and naive T cells from PBMC.

The sequenced sample was naive T cells sorted from blood. In the paper's terms, the cell subset or site label means: cells isolated with a human naive T-cell isolation kit. This TCR came from a man between 18 and 35 years old in good health. Here the chain combines TRBV20-1 and TRBJ1-2, with 10 bases matching TRBD1. CDR3 region: CSARPDRGKGYTF. The bases read TGCAGTGCTAGACCGGACAGGGGGAAGGGCTACACCTTC.